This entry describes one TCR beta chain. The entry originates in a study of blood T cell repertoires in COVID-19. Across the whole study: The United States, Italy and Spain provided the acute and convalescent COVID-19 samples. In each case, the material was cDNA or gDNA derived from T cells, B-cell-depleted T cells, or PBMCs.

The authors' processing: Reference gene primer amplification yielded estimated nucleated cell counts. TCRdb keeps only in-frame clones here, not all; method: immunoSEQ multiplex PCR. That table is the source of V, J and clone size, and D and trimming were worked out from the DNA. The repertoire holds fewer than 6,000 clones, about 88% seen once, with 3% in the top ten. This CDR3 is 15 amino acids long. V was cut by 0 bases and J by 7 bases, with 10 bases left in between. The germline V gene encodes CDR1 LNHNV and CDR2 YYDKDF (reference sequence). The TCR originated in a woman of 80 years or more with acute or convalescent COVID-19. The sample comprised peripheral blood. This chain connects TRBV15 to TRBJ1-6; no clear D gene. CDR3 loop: CATSRDVRLNSPLHF. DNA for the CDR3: TGTGCCACCAGCAGAGATGTCAGGCTGAATTCACCCCTCCACTTT.